Sequencing of this T cell receptor beta chain was carried out in a study of breast tumors, draining lymph nodes, adjacent tissues. Whole-study findings and limits: The lymph node origin of tumor T cells was framed as consistent with a hypothesis, not demonstrated. The data were judged consistent with most tumor T cells coming from lymph node and expanding in tumor.

In regard to this clonotype: Its target is unknown. A much larger clone is a single base away; this may be a read error.

MiXCR, run by TCRdb on the multiplex PCR reads, gives a single entry per CDR3 protein. The repertoire holds 130,000 or so distinct CDR3 sequences, with under 25% as singletons. Samples came from axillary lymph nodes draining the breast cancer. The sequenced sample consisted of axillary lymph node tissue. This receptor was identified in a female donor with breast cancer. Some clones in this sample may be carry-over from other donors' samples.

CDR3 DNA sequence: TGCGTCAGCAGCCGGGACAGGGGTATCTACAATGAGCAGTTCTTC. Amino acids: CVSSRDRGIYNEQFF. The V call is TRBV5-1, the J call TRBJ2-1, with TRBD1 matching 10 bases. The CDR3 is 15 residues long. CDR1 and CDR2 (germline): SGHRS, YFSETQ.